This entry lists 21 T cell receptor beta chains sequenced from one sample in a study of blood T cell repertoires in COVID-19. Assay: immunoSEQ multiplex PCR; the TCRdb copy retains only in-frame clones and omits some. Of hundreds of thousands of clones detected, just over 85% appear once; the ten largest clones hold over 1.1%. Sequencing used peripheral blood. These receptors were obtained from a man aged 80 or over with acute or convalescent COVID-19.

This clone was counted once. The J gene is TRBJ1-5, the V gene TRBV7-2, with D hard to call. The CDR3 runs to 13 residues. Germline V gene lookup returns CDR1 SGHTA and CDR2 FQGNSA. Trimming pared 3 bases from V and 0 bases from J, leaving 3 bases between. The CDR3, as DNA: TGTGCCAGCAGCTTTTATAGCAATCAGCCCCAGCATTTT. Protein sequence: CASSFYSNQPQHF.

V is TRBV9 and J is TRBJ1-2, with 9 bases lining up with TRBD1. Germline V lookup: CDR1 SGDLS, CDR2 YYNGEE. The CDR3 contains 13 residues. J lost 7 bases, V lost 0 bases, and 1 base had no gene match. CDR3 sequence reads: CASSVGTGVGYTF. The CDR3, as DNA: TGTGCCAGCAGCGTAGGGACAGGGGTTGGCTACACCTTC. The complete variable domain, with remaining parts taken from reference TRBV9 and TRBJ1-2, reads DSGVTQTPKHLITATGQRVTLRCSPRSGDLSVYWYQQSLDQGLQFLIQYYNGEERAKGNILERFSAQQFPDLHSELNLSSLELGDSALYFCASSVGTGVGYTFGSGTRLTVV.

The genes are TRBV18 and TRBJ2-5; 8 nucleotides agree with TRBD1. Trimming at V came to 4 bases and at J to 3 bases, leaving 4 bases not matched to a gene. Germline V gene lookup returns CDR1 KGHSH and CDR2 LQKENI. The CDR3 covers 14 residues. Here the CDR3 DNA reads TGTGCCAGCTCACTGCGGACAGGGAAAGAGACCCAGTACTTC. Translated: CASSLRTGKETQYF.

This CDR3 is CASRGTSGSKQYF. In nucleotides, the CDR3 is TGTGCCAGCAGGGGGACTAGCGGGAGTAAGCAGTACTTC. The chain joins TRBV5-4 to TRBJ2-7; 14 bases line up with TRBD2. The V gene end was trimmed by 5 bases and the J gene end by 8 bases; junction bases not matched to a gene: 3. The germline gives CDR1 SGHNT, CDR2 YYREEE (reference sequence). The CDR3 sequence is 13 residues long.

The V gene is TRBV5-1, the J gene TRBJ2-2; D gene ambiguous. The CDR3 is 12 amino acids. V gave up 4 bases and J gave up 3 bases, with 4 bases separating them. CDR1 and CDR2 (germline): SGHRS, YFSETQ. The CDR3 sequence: CASSRDTGELFF. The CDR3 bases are TGCGCCAGCAGCCGTGACACCGGGGAGCTGTTTTTT.

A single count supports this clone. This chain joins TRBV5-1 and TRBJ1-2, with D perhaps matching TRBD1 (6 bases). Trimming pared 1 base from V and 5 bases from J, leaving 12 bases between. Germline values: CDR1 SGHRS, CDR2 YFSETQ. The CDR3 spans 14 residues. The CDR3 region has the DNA TGCGCCAGCAGCTTGAGTTCGAGGGGGTATGGCTACACCTTC. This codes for CASSLSSRGYGYTF.

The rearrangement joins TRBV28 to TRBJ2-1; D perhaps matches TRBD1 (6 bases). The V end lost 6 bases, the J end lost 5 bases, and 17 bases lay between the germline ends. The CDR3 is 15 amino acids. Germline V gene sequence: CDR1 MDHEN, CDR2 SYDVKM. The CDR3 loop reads CASRQGHHTHNEQFF. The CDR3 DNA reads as TGTGCCAGCAGGCAGGGACATCACACACACAATGAGCAGTTCTTC.

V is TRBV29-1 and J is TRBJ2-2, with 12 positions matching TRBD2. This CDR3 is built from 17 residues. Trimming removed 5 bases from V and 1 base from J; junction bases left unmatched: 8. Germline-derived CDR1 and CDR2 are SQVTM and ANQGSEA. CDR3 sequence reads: CSVIPTGLAGNTGELFF. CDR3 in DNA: TGCAGCGTTATACCGACGGGACTAGCGGGGAACACCGGGGAGCTGTTTTTT.

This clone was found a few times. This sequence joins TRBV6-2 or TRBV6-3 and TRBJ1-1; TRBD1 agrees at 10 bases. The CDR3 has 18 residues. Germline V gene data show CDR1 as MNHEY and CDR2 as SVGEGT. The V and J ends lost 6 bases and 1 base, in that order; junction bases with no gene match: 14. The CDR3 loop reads CASRPLLGTGVPNTEAFF. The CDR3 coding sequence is TGTGCCAGCAGACCTCTCCTAGGGACAGGGGTCCCGAACACTGAAGCTTTCTTT.

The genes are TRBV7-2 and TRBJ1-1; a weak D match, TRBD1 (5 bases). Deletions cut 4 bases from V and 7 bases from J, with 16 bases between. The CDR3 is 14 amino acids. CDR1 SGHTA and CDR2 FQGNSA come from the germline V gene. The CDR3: CASSSVPGKGEAFF. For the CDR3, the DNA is TGTGCCAGCAGCTCCGTACCAGGGAAGGGTGAAGCTTTCTTT. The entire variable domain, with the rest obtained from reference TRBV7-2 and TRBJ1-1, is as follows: GAGVSQSPSNKVTEKGKDVELRCDPISGHTALYWYRQSLGQGLEFLIYFQGNSAPDKSGLPSDRFSAERTGGSVSTLTIQRTQQEDSAVYLCASSSVPGKGEAFFGQGTRLTVV.

This CDR3 is CASSLAGASSYNEQFF. The CDR3 nucleotides read TGCGCCAGCAGCCTAGCGGGAGCGAGCTCCTACAATGAGCAGTTCTTC. J is TRBJ2-1 and V is TRBV5-1, with 10 positions matching TRBD2. J was trimmed by 0 bases and V by 4 bases; bases with no gene match: 4. The CDR3 covers 16 residues. Germline CDR1 SGHRS, CDR2 YFSETQ. The complete variable domain, with remaining parts taken from reference TRBV5-1 and TRBJ2-1, reads KAGVTQTPRYLIKTRGQQVTLSCSPISGHRSVSWYQQTPGQGLQFLFEYFSETQRNKGNFPGRFSGRQFSNSRSEMNVSTLELGDSALYLCASSLAGASSYNEQFFGPGTRLTVL.

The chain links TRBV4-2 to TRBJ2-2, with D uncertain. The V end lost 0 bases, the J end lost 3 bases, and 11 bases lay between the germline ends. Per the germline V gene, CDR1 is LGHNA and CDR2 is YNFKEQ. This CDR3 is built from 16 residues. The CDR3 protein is CASSQDRRLDTGELFF. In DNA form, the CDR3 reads TGTGCCAGCAGCCAAGATCGAAGACTGGACACCGGGGAGCTGTTTTTT.

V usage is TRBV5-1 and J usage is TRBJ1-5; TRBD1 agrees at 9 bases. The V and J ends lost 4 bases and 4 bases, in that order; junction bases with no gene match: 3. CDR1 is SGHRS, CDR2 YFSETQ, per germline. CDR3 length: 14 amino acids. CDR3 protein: CASSPGTGNQPQHF. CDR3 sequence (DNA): TGCGCCAGCAGCCCCGGGACAGGGAATCAGCCCCAGCATTTT.

This chain's CDR3 is CAISDTGTSFYEQYF. CDR3 nucleotides: TGTGCCATCAGTGATACCGGGACTAGTTTCTACGAGCAGTACTTC. The chain couples TRBV10-3 to TRBJ2-7, with 8 bases identical to TRBD2. V dropped 3 bases and J dropped 3; count of bases not matched to a gene: 7. The CDR3 length is 15 residues. In germline, CDR1 is ENHRY, CDR2 SYGVKD.

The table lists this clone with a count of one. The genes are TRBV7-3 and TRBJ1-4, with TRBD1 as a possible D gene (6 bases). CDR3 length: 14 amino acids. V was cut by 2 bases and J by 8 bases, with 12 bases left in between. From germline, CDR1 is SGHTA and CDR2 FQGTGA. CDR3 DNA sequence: TGTGCCAGCAGCTTAGGGGGCAGGGAGGAAAAACTGTTTTTT. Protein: CASSLGGREEKLFF.

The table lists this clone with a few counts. The DNA for the CDR3 is TGCGCCAGCAGCTTGGATCGGGGGGGAACCGGGGAGCTGTTTTTT. Its protein product is CASSLDRGGTGELFF. J is TRBJ2-2 and V is TRBV5-1, with TRBD2 identical over 8 bases. V shed 0 bases and J 5 bases; nucleotides not matched to a gene: 3. Germline CDR1 is SGHRS and CDR2 is YFSETQ. There are 15 residues in the CDR3. The full variable domain, in which reference TRBV5-1 and TRBJ2-2 provide the parts outside the CDR3, is KAGVTQTPRYLIKTRGQQVTLSCSPISGHRSVSWYQQTPGQGLQFLFEYFSETQRNKGNFPGRFSGRQFSNSRSEMNVSTLELGDSALYLCASSLDRGGTGELFFGEGSRLTVL.

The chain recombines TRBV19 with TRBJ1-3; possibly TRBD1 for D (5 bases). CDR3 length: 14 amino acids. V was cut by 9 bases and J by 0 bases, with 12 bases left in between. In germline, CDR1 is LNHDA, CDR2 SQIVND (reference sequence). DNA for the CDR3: TGTGCCAGCCGGGACTCCTTCTCTGGAAACACCATATATTTT. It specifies CASRDSFSGNTIYF.

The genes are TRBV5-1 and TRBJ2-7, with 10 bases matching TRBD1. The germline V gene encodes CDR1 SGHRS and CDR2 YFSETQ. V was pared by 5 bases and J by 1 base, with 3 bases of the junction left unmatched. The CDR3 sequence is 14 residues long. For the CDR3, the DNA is TGCGCCAGCAGGGGACAGGGGAATTCCTACGAGCAGTACTTC. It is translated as CASRGQGNSYEQYF.

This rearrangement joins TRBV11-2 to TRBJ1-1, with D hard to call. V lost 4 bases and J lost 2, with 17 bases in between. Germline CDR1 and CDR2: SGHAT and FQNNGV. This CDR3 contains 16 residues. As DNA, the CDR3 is TGTGCCAGCAGCTCCCAGGTAGGAGGCGGCAACACTGAAGCTTTCTTT. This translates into CASSSQVGGGNTEAFF.

The CDR3: CASSLRTAYEQYF. The CDR3 DNA reads TGTGCCAGCAGCTTACGGACAGCCTACGAGCAGTACTTC. This chain uses TRBV13 with TRBJ2-7, with a tentative D call TRBD1 (6 bases). The ends were cut back, 2 bases at V and 2 bases at J, with 7 bases in the middle. The CDR3 consists of 13 residues. The germline gives CDR1 PRHDT, CDR2 FYEKMQ (reference sequence).

The CDR3 here is CASSYNRNQPQHF. The CDR3 nucleotides read TGTGCCAGCAGTTACAACAGGAATCAGCCCCAGCATTTT. This chain connects TRBV6-5 to TRBJ1-5, with D perhaps TRBD1 (5 bases). The ends were cut back, 2 bases at V and 4 bases at J, with 6 bases in the middle. The CDR3 has 13 residues. Germline V lookup: CDR1 MNHEY, CDR2 SVGAGI.